These 11 T cell receptor beta chains originate from one sample sequenced in a study of radiation and T cells in renal cell carcinoma. Time point specified: blood 4 weeks post-SBRT, at nephrectomy. Noted treatment: 15 Gy SBRT to primary tumor, nephrectomy 4 weeks later. The method was immunoSEQ multiplex PCR; TCRdb's version includes in-frame clones alone and lacks a portion of them. The data contain approximately 70,000 clones, 60% to 85% of them singletons. Here the sequenced sample was blood, taken from a patient whose treatment included radiotherapy and nephrectomy. The receptors derive from a man in his sixties with renal cell carcinoma.

The chain couples TRBV2 to TRBJ2-1; 14 nucleotides align to TRBD2. V lost 6 bases to trimming and J lost 7 bases; unmatched junction nucleotides: 5. Germline V gives CDR1 SNHLY, CDR2 FYNNEI. This CDR3 contains 15 residues. CDR3 region: CASSLGLAGVNEQFF. The CDR3 coding sequence is TGTGCCAGCAGCTTGGGACTAGCGGGAGTTAATGAGCAGTTCTTC.

The V gene is TRBV10-3, the J gene TRBJ2-2; D may be TRBD2 (5 bases). V lost 2 bases to trimming and J lost 5 bases, with 12 bases between them. The CDR3 spans 15 residues. The germline CDR1 and CDR2 sequences are ENHRY and SYGVKD. The CDR3: CAISERTLWTGELFF. In DNA, the CDR3 is TGTGCCATCAGTGAGAGGACTCTCTGGACCGGGGAGCTGTTTTTT.

CDR3 protein: CASSLVSGGVHNYGYTF. DNA of the CDR3: TGTGCCAGCAGCTTGGTGTCAGGGGGCGTTCATAACTATGGCTACACCTTC. J is TRBJ1-2 and V is TRBV5-4, with 8 positions matching TRBD1. The CDR3 runs to 17 residues. The V and J ends lost 0 bases and 1 base, in that order; junction bases with no gene match: 8. CDR1 SGHNT and CDR2 YYREEE come from the germline V gene (reference sequence). Based on the CDR3 plus reference TRBV5-4 and TRBJ1-2, the full variable domain is ETGVTQSPTHLIKTRGQQVTLRCSSQSGHNTVSWYQQALGQGPQFIFQYYREEENGRGNFPPRFSGLQFPNYSSELNVNALELDDSALYLCASSLVSGGVHNYGYTFGSGTRLTVV.

V gene TRBV18 combines with J gene TRBJ1-1; 10 positions agree with TRBD1. The junction had 4 bases not matched to a gene; V was cut back by 6 bases and J by 0 bases. This CDR3 spans 15 amino acids. Germline V gives CDR1 KGHSH, CDR2 LQKENI. The CDR3 nucleotides are TGTGCCAGCTCGGTGGGACAGGGGATGAACACTGAAGCTTTCTTT. Protein: CASSVGQGMNTEAFF.

The DNA of the CDR3 is TGTGCCAGCAGCACGGGAGGGGGAAACACTGAAGCTTTCTTT. Translation gives CASSTGGGNTEAFF. V and J are TRBV5-4 and TRBJ1-1, with D tentatively TRBD1 (6 bases). CDR3 size: 14 residues. From germline, CDR1 is SGHNT and CDR2 YYREEE (reference sequence). V was trimmed by 4 bases and J by 2 bases, leaving 12 bases between them. Based on the CDR3 plus reference TRBV5-4 and TRBJ1-1, the full variable domain is ETGVTQSPTHLIKTRGQQVTLRCSSQSGHNTVSWYQQALGQGPQFIFQYYREEENGRGNFPPRFSGLQFPNYSSELNVNALELDDSALYLCASSTGGGNTEAFFGQGTRLTVV.

The genes are TRBV27 and TRBJ2-3; D possibly corresponds to TRBD1 (6 bases). The V end lost 7 bases, the J end lost 4 bases, and 12 bases lay between the germline ends. Per the germline V gene, CDR1 is MNHEY and CDR2 is SMNVEV (reference sequence). The CDR3 sequence is 13 residues long. CDR3 in amino acids: CASNLQGSDTQYF. CDR3 bases: TGTGCCAGCAACTTACAGGGATCAGATACGCAGTATTTT.

The chain uses TRBV5-6 and TRBJ2-3; D is ambiguous. From germline, CDR1 is SGHDT and CDR2 YYEEEE. The length of the CDR3 is 11 residues. Trimming removed 0 bases from V and 4 bases from J, with 0 bases in between. The CDR3, as DNA: TGTGCCAGCAGCTTGGCAGATACGCAGTATTTT. This encodes CASSLADTQYF.

The V and J genes are TRBV25-1 and TRBJ2-1, with 13 bases aligning to TRBD2. The CDR3 contains 17 residues. The V and J ends lost 3 bases and 6 bases, in that order; junction bases with no gene match: 8. The germline gives CDR1 MGHDK, CDR2 SYGVNS. The CDR3 DNA follows: TGTGCCAGCAGTGACAGTAGACTAGCGGGAGGAGCCAATGAGCAGTTCTTC. It encodes CASSDSRLAGGANEQFF.

The CDR3 is CASSPPSHGRTQYF. CDR3 in DNA: TGTGCCAGCAGCCCACCTTCCCATGGGCGGACCCAGTACTTC. The rearrangement uses TRBV13 and TRBJ2-5, with D unresolved. Trimming pared 5 bases from V and 7 bases from J, leaving 17 bases between. This CDR3 spans 14 amino acids. CDR1 is PRHDT and CDR2 is FYEKMQ in the germline V gene (reference sequence).

The rearrangement joins TRBV11-2 to TRBJ2-7, with D tentatively TRBD1 (5 bases). This CDR3 is built from 14 residues. V lost 3 bases, J lost 3 bases, and 12 bases lay in between. Germline V gene data show CDR1 as SGHAT and CDR2 as FQNNGV. The CDR3 loop reads CASSLYQGVYEQYV. The CDR3 coding sequence is TGTGCCAGCAGCTTGTATCAAGGGGTCTACGAGCAGTACGTC.

V gene TRBV30 combines with J gene TRBJ1-1; D ambiguous. The V and J ends lost 2 bases and 10 bases respectively, with 17 bases between them. CDR1 and CDR2 (germline): GTSNPN, SVGIG (reference sequence). The CDR3 length is 13 residues. The CDR3 sequence is CAWSLERLGVAFF. In nucleotides, the CDR3 is TGTGCCTGGAGTCTGGAGCGCTTAGGTGTAGCTTTCTTT.